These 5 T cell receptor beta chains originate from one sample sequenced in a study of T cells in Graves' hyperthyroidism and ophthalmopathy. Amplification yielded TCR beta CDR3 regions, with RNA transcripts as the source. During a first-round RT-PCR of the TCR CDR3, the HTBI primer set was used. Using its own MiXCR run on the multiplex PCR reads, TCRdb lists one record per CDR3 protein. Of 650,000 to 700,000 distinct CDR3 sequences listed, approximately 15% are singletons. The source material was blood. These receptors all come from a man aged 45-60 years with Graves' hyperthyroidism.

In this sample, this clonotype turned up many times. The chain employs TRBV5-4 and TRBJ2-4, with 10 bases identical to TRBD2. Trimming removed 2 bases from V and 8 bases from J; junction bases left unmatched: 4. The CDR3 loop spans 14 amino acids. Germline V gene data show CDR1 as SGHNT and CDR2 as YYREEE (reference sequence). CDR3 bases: TGTGCCAGCAGCTTCGGCAGCGGGGGGGACATTCAGTACTTC. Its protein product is CASSFGSGGDIQYF.

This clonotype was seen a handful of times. The CDR3 reads CASRKGTGVTYEQYF. For the CDR3, the DNA is TGTGCCAGCAGAAAAGGGACAGGGGTTACCTACGAGCAGTACTTC. The chain links TRBV11-2 to TRBJ2-7; 10 bases align to TRBD1. The V and J ends lost 6 bases and 2 bases, in that order; junction bases with no gene match: 7. This CDR3 region has 15 residues. Germline assignment: CDR1 SGHAT and CDR2 FQNNGV.

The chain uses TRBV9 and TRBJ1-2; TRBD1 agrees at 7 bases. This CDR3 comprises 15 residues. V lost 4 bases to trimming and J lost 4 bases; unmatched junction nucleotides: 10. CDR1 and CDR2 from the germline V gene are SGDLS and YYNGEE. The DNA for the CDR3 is TGTGCCAGCAGCTTAGGACAGGTACCCTCCTATGGCTACACCTTC. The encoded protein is CASSLGQVPSYGYTF.

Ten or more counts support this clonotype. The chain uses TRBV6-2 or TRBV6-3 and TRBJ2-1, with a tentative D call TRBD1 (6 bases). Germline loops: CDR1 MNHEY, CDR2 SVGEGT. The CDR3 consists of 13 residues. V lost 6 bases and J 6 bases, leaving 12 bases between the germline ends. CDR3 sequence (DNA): TGTGCCAGCAGCCCCGGGACATCCAATGAGCAGTTCTTC. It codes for CASSPGTSNEQFF.

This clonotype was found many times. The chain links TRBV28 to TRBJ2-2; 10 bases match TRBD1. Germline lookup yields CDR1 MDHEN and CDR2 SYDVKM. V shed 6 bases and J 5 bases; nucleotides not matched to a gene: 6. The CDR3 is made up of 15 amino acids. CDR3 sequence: CASRGGDRGTGELFF. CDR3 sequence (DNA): TGTGCCAGCAGGGGTGGGGACAGGGGAACCGGGGAGCTGTTTTTT.